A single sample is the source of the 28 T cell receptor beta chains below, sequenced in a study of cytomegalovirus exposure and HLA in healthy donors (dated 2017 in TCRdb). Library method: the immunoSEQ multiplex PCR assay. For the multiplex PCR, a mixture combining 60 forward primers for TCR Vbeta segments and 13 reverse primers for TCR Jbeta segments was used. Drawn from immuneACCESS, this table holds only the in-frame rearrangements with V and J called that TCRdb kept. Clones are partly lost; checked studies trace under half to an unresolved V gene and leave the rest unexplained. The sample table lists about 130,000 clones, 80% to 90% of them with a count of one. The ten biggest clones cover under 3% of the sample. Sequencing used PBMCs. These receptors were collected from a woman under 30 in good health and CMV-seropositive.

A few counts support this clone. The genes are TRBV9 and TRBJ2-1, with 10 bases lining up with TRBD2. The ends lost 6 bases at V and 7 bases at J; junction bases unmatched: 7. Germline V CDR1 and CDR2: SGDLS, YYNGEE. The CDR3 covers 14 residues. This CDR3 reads CASTVSGGANEQFF. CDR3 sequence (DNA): TGTGCCAGCACCGTGAGCGGGGGGGCAAATGAGCAGTTCTTC.

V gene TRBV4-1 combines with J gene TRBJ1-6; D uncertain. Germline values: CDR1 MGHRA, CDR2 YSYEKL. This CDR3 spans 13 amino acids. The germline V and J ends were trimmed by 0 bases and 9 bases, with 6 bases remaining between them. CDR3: CASSQDGGSPLHF. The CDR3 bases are TGCGCCAGCAGCCAAGACGGTGGTTCACCCCTCCACTTT.

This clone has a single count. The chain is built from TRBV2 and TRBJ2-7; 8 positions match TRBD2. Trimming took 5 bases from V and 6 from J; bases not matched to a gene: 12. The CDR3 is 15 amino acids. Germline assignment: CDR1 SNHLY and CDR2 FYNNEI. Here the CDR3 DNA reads TGTGCCAGCAGTCCTTCGACTAGCGTGGACCCCGAGCAGTACTTC. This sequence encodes CASSPSTSVDPEQYF.

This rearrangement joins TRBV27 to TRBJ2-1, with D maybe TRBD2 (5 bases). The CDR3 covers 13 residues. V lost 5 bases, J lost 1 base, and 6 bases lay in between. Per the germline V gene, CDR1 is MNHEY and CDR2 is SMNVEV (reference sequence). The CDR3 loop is CASSEGSYNEQFF. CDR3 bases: TGTGCCAGCAGTGAGGGTTCCTACAATGAGCAGTTCTTC.

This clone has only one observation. DNA for the CDR3: TGTGCCAGCAGCACCCCCGGGGAGACCCAGTACTTC. Its translation is CASSTPGETQYF. The chain recombines TRBV28 with TRBJ2-5; D gene uncertain. The CDR3 loop spans 12 amino acids. CDR1 and CDR2 from the germline V gene are MDHEN and SYDVKM. With 6 bases removed from V and 5 bases from J, the gap between germline ends came to 10 bases.

CDR3 residues: CASSLTVAHEQYF. The CDR3 DNA reads TGTGCCAGCAGTCTGACAGTGGCCCACGAGCAGTACTTC. V and J are TRBV2 and TRBJ2-7; perhaps TRBD1 as D (5 bases). Trimming left V 5 bases short and J 5 bases short, with 13 bases between. Germline CDR1 SNHLY, CDR2 FYNNEI. The CDR3 spans 13 residues.

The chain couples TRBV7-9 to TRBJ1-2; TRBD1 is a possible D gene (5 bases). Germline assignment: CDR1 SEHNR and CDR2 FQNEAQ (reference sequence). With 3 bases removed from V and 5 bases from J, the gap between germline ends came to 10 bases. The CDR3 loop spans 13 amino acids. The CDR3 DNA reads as TGTGCCAGCAGCTTCCTTACAGGATATGGCTACACCTTC. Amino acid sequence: CASSFLTGYGYTF.

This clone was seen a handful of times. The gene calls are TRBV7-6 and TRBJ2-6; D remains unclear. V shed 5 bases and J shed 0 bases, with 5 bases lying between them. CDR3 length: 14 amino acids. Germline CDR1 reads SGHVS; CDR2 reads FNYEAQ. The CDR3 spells CASSPSSGANVLTF. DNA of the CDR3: TGTGCCAGCAGCCCTAGCTCTGGGGCCAACGTCCTGACTTTC.

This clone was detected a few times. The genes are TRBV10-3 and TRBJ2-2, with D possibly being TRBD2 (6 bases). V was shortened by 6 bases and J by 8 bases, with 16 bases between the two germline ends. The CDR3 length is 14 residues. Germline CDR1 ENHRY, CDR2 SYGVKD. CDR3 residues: CAIRKTGGGGELFF. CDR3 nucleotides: TGTGCCATCAGAAAGACCGGGGGAGGTGGGGAGCTGTTTTTT.

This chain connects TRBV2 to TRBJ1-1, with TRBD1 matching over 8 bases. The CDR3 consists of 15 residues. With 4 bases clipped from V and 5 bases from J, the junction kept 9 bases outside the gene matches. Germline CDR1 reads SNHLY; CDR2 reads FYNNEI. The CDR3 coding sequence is TGTGCCAGCAGTGTGGACCGGACAGGGAGAACTGAAGCTTTCTTT. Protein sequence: CASSVDRTGRTEAFF.

The CDR3: CASSEEVGVNYGYTF. CDR3 coding DNA: TGTGCCAGCAGTGAAGAAGTAGGGGTTAACTATGGCTACACCTTC. The genes are TRBV2 and TRBJ1-2; tentatively, D is TRBD1 (5 bases). V was clipped by 1 base and J by 1 base, with 10 bases between them. The germline CDR1 and CDR2 sequences are SNHLY and FYNNEI. CDR3 length equals 15 residues.

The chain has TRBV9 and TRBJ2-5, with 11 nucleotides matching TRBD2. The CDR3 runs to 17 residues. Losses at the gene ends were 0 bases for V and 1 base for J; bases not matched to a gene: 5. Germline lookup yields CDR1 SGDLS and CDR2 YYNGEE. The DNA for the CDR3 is TGTGCCAGCAGCGTAGGGGTAGCGGGGGGGACCCAAGAGACCCAGTACTTC. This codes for CASSVGVAGGTQETQYF.

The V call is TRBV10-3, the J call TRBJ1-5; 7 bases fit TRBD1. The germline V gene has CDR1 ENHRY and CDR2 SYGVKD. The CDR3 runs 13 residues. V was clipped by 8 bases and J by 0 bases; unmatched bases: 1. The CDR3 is CAIGTVSNQPQHF. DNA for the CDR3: TGTGCCATCGGGACAGTTAGCAATCAGCCCCAGCATTTT.

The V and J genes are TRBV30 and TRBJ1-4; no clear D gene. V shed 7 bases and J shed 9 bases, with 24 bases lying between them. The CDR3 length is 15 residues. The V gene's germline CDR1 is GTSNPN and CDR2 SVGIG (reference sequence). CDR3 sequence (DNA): TGTGCCTTTTCACTCCCTTTAAGCGGCAACAAAAAACTGTTTTTT. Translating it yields CAFSLPLSGNKKLFF.

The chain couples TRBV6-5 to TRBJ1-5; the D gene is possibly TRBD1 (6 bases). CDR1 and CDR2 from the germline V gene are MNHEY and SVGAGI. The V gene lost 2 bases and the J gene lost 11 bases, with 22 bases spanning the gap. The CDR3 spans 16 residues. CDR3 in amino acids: CASSYNQAGVSSTQHF. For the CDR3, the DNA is TGTGCCAGCAGTTACAATCAGGCAGGGGTCTCTTCAACCCAGCATTTT.

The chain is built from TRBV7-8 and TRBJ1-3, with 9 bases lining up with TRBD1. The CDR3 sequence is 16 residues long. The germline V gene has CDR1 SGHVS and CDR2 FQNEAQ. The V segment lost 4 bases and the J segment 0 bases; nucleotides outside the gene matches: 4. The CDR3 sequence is CASSSLTGGSGNTIYF. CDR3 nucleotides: TGTGCCAGCAGCTCCTTGACAGGGGGCTCTGGAAACACCATATATTTT.

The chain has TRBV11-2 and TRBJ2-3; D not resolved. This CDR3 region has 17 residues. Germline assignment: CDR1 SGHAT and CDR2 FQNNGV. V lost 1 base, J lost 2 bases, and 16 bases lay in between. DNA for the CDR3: TGTGCCAGCAGCTTAGGGGCAGCCGATTTAGACACAGATACGCAGTATTTT. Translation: CASSLGAADLDTDTQYF. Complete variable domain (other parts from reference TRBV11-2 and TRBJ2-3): EAGVAQSPRYKIIEKRQSVAFWCNPISGHATLYWYQQILGQGPKLLIQFQNNGVVDDSQLPKDRFSAERLKGVDSTLKIQPAKLEDSAVYLCASSLGAADLDTDTQYFGPGTRLTVL.

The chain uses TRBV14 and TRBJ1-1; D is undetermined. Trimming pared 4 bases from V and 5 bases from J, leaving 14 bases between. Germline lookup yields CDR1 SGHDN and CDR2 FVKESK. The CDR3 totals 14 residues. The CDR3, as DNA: TGTGCCAGCAGCCGCGGCCCCCGCGTTACTGAAGCTTTCTTT. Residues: CASSRGPRVTEAFF. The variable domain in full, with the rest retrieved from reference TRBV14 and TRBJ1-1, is EAGVTQFPSHSVIEKGQTVTLRCDPISGHDNLYWYRRVMGKEIKFLLHFVKESKQDESGMPNNRFLAERTGGTYSTLKVQPAELEDSGVYFCASSRGPRVTEAFFGQGTRLTVV.

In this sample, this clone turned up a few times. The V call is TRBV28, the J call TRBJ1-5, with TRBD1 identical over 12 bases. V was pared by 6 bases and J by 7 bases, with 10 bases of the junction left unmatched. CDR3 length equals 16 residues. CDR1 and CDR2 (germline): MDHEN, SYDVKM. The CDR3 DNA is TGTGCCAGCAGCCCCTCTCGGGACAGGGGGCGACAGCCCCAGCATTTT. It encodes CASSPSRDRGRQPQHF.

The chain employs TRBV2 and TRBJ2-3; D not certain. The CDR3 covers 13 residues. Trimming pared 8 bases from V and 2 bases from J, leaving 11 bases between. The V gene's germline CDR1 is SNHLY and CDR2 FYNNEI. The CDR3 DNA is TGTGCCAGCTGTTGGGCCTCCACAGATACGCAGTATTTT. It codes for CASCWASTDTQYF.

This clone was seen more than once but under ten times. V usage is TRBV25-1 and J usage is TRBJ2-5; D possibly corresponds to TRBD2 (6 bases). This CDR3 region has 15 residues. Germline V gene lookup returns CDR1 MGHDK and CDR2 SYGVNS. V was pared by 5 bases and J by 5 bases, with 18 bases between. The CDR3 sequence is CASSPSGTGGETQYF. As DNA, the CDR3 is TGTGCCAGCAGTCCCAGCGGTACCGGGGGTGAGACCCAGTACTTC.

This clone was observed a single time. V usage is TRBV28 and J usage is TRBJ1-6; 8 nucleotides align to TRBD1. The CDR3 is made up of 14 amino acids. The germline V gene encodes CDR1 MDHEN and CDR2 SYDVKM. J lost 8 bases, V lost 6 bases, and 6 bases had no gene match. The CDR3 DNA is TGTGCCAGCAGCTTTACAGGGGGGGATTCACCCCTCCACTTT. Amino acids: CASSFTGGDSPLHF.

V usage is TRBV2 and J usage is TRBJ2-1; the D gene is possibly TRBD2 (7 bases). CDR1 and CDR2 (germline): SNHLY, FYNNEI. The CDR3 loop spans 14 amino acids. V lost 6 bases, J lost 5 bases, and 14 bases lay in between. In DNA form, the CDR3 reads TGTGCCAGCAGAATGTGGGGGGGGCACAATGAGCAGTTCTTC. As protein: CASRMWGGHNEQFF.

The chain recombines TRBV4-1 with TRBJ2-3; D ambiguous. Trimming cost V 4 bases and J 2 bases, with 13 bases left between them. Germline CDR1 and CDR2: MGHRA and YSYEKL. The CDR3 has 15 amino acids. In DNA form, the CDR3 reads TGCGCCAGCAGCCCTCAACGAGGTACCACAGATACGCAGTATTTT. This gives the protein CASSPQRGTTDTQYF.

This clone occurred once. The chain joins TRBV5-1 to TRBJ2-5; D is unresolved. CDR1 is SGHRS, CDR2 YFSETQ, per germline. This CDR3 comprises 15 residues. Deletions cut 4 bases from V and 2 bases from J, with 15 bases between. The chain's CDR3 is CASSRLPDQQETQYF. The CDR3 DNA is TGCGCCAGCAGCAGACTCCCTGACCAGCAAGAGACCCAGTACTTC. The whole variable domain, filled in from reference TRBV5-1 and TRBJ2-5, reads KAGVTQTPRYLIKTRGQQVTLSCSPISGHRSVSWYQQTPGQGLQFLFEYFSETQRNKGNFPGRFSGRQFSNSRSEMNVSTLELGDSALYLCASSRLPDQQETQYFGPGTRLLVL.

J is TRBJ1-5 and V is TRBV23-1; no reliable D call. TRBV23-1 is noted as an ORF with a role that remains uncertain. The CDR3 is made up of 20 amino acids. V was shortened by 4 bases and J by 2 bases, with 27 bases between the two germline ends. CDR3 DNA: TGCGCCAGCAGTCGCCCGGAGGAGAAGAGGTTGACCTATGGCAATCAGCCCCAGCATTTT. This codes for CASSRPEEKRLTYGNQPQHF.

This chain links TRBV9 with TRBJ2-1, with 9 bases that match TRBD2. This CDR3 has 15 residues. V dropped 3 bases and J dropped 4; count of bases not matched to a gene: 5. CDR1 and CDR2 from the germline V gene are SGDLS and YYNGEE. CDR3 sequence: CASSDPSGEYNEQFF. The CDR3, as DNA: TGTGCCAGCAGCGATCCTAGCGGGGAATACAATGAGCAGTTCTTC. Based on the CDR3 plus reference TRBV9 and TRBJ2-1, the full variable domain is DSGVTQTPKHLITATGQRVTLRCSPRSGDLSVYWYQQSLDQGLQFLIQYYNGEERAKGNILERFSAQQFPDLHSELNLSSLELGDSALYFCASSDPSGEYNEQFFGPGTRLTVL.

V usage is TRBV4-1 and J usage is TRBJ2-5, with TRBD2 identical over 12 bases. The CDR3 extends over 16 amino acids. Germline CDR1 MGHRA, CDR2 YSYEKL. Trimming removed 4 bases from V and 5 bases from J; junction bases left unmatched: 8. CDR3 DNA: TGCGCCAGCAGCCGCTCGACTAGCGGGGGAAGTGAGACCCAGTACTTC. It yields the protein CASSRSTSGGSETQYF.